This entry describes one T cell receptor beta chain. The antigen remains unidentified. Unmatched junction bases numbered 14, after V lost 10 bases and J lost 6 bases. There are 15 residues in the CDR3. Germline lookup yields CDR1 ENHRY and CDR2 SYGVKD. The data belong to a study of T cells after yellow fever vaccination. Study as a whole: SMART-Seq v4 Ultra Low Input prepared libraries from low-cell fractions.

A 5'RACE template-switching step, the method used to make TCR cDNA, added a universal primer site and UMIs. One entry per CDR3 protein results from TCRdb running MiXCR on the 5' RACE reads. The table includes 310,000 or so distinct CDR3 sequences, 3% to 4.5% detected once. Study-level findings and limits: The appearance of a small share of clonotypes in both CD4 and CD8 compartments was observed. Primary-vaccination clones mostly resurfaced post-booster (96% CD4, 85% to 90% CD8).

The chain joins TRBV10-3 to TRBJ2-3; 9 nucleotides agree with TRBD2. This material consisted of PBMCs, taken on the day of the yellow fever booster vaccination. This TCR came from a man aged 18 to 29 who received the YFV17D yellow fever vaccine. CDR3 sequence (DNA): TGTGCCACCAGGGGTGGCGGGGGGGCCGGTGATACGCAGTATTTT. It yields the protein CATRGGGGAGDTQYF.